A selection of T cell receptor beta chains follows, all from one sample in a study of blood T cell repertoires in COVID-19. Clones were sequenced by immunoSEQ multiplex PCR, and TCRdb holds only the in-frame ones, with some missing. In the table there are more than 200,000 clones, under 90% of which are singletons. The sequenced sample was peripheral blood. The source of these receptors is a woman of 80 years or more with COVID-19, enrolled during active disease. Both conserved end residues are part of each CDR3. The D gene is left open where the match is weak. A clone size is listed for some rows: how often the clone was seen (once, few, many), or a class if it is expanded.

j_call clone_size d_call v_call cdr3_nt cdr3_aa
TRBJ1-2 - TRBD1 TRBV5-6 TGTGCCAGTGGAGACAGGGGATTTGGCTACACCTTC CASGDRGFGYTF
TRBJ1-1 - - TRBV19 TGTGCCAGTAGTCAACCACAGGGCAGCGGGAACACTGAAGCTTTCTTT CASSQPQGSGNTEAFF
TRBJ1-3 - - TRBV29-1 TGCAGCGTTGAACGGGACTCGGGAAACACCATATATTTT CSVERDSGNTIYF
TRBJ1-5 - TRBD1 TRBV6-1 TGTGCCAGCAGTGACGGGACAGCACTTTATAGCAATCAGCCCCAGCATTTT CASSDGTALYSNQPQHF
TRBJ2-6 - - TRBV4-2 TGTGCCAGCAGCCCCCAAAGCATTGGAGGCAGAATCCCCTCTGGGGCCAACGTCCTGACTTTC CASSPQSIGGRIPSGANVLTF
TRBJ1-5 few - TRBV6-5 TGTGCCAGCGCTCGGGGGACCTACAATCAGCCCCAGCATTTT CASARGTYNQPQHF
TRBJ2-2 - TRBD1 TRBV4-1 TGCGCCAGCAGCCTCACATCCCCCGGGACAGGGGGACACACCGGGGAGCTGTTTTTT CASSLTSPGTGGHTGELFF
TRBJ1-3 - TRBD1 TRBV7-2 TGTGCCAGCAGCTTAAGACAGGGTGGGGACACCATATATTTT CASSLRQGGDTIYF
TRBJ1-1 - TRBD1 TRBV5-1 TGCGCCAGCAGCGCGGGGGGGACAGGGAACACTGAAGCTTTCTTT CASSAGGTGNTEAFF
TRBJ2-5 - TRBD2 TRBV19 TGTGCCAGTAGTATTACTAGCGGGGGCTTTCAAGAGACCCAGTACTTC CASSITSGGFQETQYF
TRBJ1-1 - - TRBV5-1 TGCGCCAGCAGCTTGGTAGGGCAGGGAGGCACTGAAGCTTTCTTT CASSLVGQGGTEAFF
TRBJ1-5 - TRBD1 TRBV5-7 TGTGCCAGCAGCATCGGGACAGGGGAACAGCCCCAGCATTTT CASSIGTGEQPQHF
TRBJ1-1 - TRBD1 TRBV6-5 TGTGCCAGCAGTCGACAGGGTGGAGGGACTGAAGCTTTCTTT CASSRQGGGTEAFF
TRBJ2-3 - TRBD2 TRBV10-3 TGTGCCATCACCAGGAACGGGGGGGCCGGAGATACGCAGTATTTT CAITRNGGAGDTQYF
TRBJ2-1 - TRBD2 TRBV5-1 TGCGCCAGCAGCCCCGGGGGGGCCAGCTCCTACAATGAGCAGTTCTTC CASSPGGASSYNEQFF
TRBJ2-1 - - TRBV7-3 TGTGCCAGCAGCCGGGGTTTCGATGAGCAGTTCTTC CASSRGFDEQFF
TRBJ1-6 - TRBD1 TRBV5-8 TGTGCCAGCCTACCGGGACAGGGGTCATCCTATAATTCACCCCTCCACTTT CASLPGQGSSYNSPLHF
TRBJ1-2 - - TRBV5-1 TGCGCCAGCAGCGGAGGGGTGGGCTATGGCTACACCTTC CASSGGVGYGYTF
TRBJ1-4 - TRBD1 TRBV5-1 TGCGCCAGCAGCTTGGGACAGGGTAACGAAAAACTGTTTTTT CASSLGQGNEKLFF
TRBJ1-2 - - TRBV18 TGTGCCAGCTCACCGGGGGCGATCTTAGACTATGGCTACACCTTC CASSPGAILDYGYTF
TRBJ2-1 - - TRBV2 TGTGCCAGCAAGAGGGGCGGGGCCTACAATGAGCAGTTCTTC CASKRGGAYNEQFF
TRBJ1-1 - - TRBV18 TGTGCCAGCTCACCCACCACAGGTGAAGCTTTCTTT CASSPTTGEAFF
TRBJ1-1 - - TRBV5-5 TGTGCCAGCAGCTTGGATGTCAGAATGAACACTGAAGCTTTCTTT CASSLDVRMNTEAFF
TRBJ1-6 few TRBD1 TRBV5-1 TGCGCCAGCAGCGAGGGACAGAGCAATTCACCCCTCCACTTT CASSEGQSNSPLHF
TRBJ2-3 - TRBD2 TRBV7-6 TGTGCCAGCAGCCGGGGACTAGCTGCTAGCACAGATACGCAGTATTTT CASSRGLAASTDTQYF
TRBJ1-1 - - TRBV12-3/TRBV12-4 TGTGCCAGCAGCCCAAACTTCGCTGAAGCTTTCTTT CASSPNFAEAFF
TRBJ1-1 - TRBD1 TRBV10-3 TGTGCCATCAGTGGAGGACAGGGCCAGGGGGCGGTGAACACTGAAGCTTTCTTT CAISGGQGQGAVNTEAFF
TRBJ2-4 - TRBD2 TRBV19 TGTGCCAGTAAGGGGACTAGCGGGGGTCCAGAGGGGCAGTACTTC CASKGTSGGPEGQYF
TRBJ1-1 - TRBD1 TRBV28 TGTGCCAGCAGGGGGACAGGTCATAGCACTGAAGCTTTCTTT CASRGTGHSTEAFF
TRBJ2-3 - TRBD1 TRBV5-1 TGCGCCAGCAGCCCCGGACAGGGGGCACCAGATACGCAGTATTTT CASSPGQGAPDTQYF
TRBJ1-2 - - TRBV5-6 TGTGCCAGCACCGTTTTTCGGAGCCAGGGCTACACCTTC CASTVFRSQGYTF
TRBJ2-5 - TRBD2 TRBV3-1/TRBV3-2 TGTGCCAGCAGGGTTAGCGGGGGACAAGAGACCCAGTACTTC CASRVSGGQETQYF
TRBJ1-2 few TRBD1 TRBV4-1 TGCGCCAGCAGCCAAGCGGGACAGGGGGTAAAAGGCTACACCTTC CASSQAGQGVKGYTF
TRBJ2-7 - TRBD1 TRBV6-5 TGTGCCAGCAGTTACACGGGACAGGTCAACTACGAGCAGTACTTC CASSYTGQVNYEQYF
TRBJ1-4 - TRBD1 TRBV5-1 TGCGCCAGCAGTTCCGGGACAGGGGGCGCTGATGAAAAACTGTTTTTT CASSSGTGGADEKLFF
TRBJ1-6 - TRBD1 TRBV7-2 TGTGCCAGCAGCTTCGGGACAGCTTATAATTCACCCCTCCACTTT CASSFGTAYNSPLHF
TRBJ2-5 - - TRBV5-1 TGCGCCAGCAGCTTGGGGGCAGGGAAAGAGACCCAGTACTTC CASSLGAGKETQYF